This T cell receptor beta chain emerged from a study of technical replicates of blood from a handful of donors. The assay was immunoSEQ multiplex PCR, and TCRdb's table has in-frame clones only and misses some. The sample has about 53,000 clones; more than 70% are singletons. V was clipped by 4 bases and J by 7 bases; unmatched bases: 7. Per the germline V gene, CDR1 is SNHLY and CDR2 is FYNNEI. The CDR3 totals 15 residues. The sequence was obtained from a human donor in good health. Some clones in this sample may be carry-over from other donors' samples. The genes are TRBV2 and TRBJ2-1, with TRBD2 matching over 10 bases. Sequencing was performed on PBMCs. The CDR3 sequence is CASSAVSSGGNEQFF. CDR3 DNA: TGTGCCAGCAGTGCTGTTTCTAGCGGGGGTAATGAGCAGTTCTTC.